This TCR beta chain emerged from a study of blood T cell repertoires in COVID-19. Turning to the study itself: Samples came from the United States, Italy and Spain, spanning acute and convalescent COVID-19. The analysed material was cDNA or gDNA that came from T cells, B-cell-depleted T cells, or PBMCs.

This clone was recorded a few times. As processed by the authors: Amplification of reference gene primers was used by the study to estimate nucleated cell counts. Data came from immunoSEQ multiplex PCR; TCRdb stores just in-frame clones and leaves some out. The DNA was the basis for D and trimming; V, J and clone size are from that table. Of 410,000 or so clones listed, 89% are singletons. The clonotype was recovered from a woman aged 40 to 49 with COVID-19, enrolled during active disease. Sequencing was performed on peripheral blood.

Written as DNA, the CDR3 is TGCGCCAGCAGCCAAGATAAGTGGCAGGGAGGGAACACTGAAGCTTTCTTT. It specifies CASSQDKWQGGNTEAFF. V is TRBV4-1 and J is TRBJ1-1; TRBD1 might be the D (5 bases). CDR1 is MGHRA, CDR2 YSYEKL, per germline. The ends were cut back, 0 bases at V and 1 base at J, with 15 bases in the middle. The CDR3 runs 17 residues.